The 27 T cell receptor beta chains below come from one sample, sequenced in a study of blood T cell repertoires in COVID-19. The data were produced by immunoSEQ multiplex PCR, yet TCRdb's version contains in-frame clones alone and is incomplete. There are 310,000 or so clones in the sample; 70% to 90% occur only once, and roughly 1.3% lies in the top ten. The sequencing sample was made of peripheral blood. These receptors were collected from a man aged 65 to 79 with acute or convalescent COVID-19.

The chain couples TRBV6-1 to TRBJ2-5; TRBD1 might be the D (6 bases). Trimming cost V 2 bases and J 5 bases, with 15 bases left between them. CDR3 length equals 15 residues. CDR1 and CDR2 (germline): MNHNS, SASEGT. The DNA of the CDR3 is TGTGCCAGCAGTGAAACAAGACAGGTTTGGGAGACCCAGTACTTC. This codes for CASSETRQVWETQYF.

This clone was observed a few times. V is TRBV6-6 and J is TRBJ1-1; no definite D call. Trimming stripped 0 bases from V and 6 bases from J, with 5 bases between. The germline CDR1 and CDR2 sequences are MNHNY and SVGAGI (reference sequence). This CDR3 has 12 residues. Here the CDR3 DNA reads TGTGCCAGCAGTTACTCATCCGCTGAAGCTTTCTTT. Its translation is CASSYSSAEAFF.

This clone occurred once. J is TRBJ2-5 and V is TRBV12-3 or TRBV12-4, with D perhaps TRBD2 (6 bases). V shed 3 bases and J shed 5 bases, with 10 bases lying between them. The CDR3 length is 13 residues. CDR3 DNA: TGTGCCAGCAGTTTGGTCCGGGGGGAGACCCAGTACTTC. Its translation is CASSLVRGETQYF.

The gene calls are TRBV30 and TRBJ1-2; TRBD1 agrees at 8 bases. The germline V gene encodes CDR1 GTSNPN and CDR2 SVGIG (reference sequence). Unmatched junction bases numbered 9, after V lost 8 bases and J lost 4 bases. The CDR3 has 13 residues. The CDR3 sequence is CATSRDRPYGYTF. CDR3 bases: TGTGCCACCTCCCGGGACAGGCCCTATGGCTACACCTTC.

This chain joins TRBV7-2 and TRBJ2-7, with D possibly TRBD1 on 6 matching bases. The germline V and J ends were trimmed by 4 bases and 6 bases, with 10 bases remaining between them. Per germline, CDR1 SGHTA and CDR2 FQGNSA. This CDR3 is built from 12 residues. This CDR3 reads CASSSVDSEQYF. CDR3 DNA sequence: TGTGCCAGCAGCTCAGTGGACAGCGAGCAGTACTTC. Combining the CDR3 with reference TRBV7-2 and TRBJ2-7 gives the whole variable domain GAGVSQSPSNKVTEKGKDVELRCDPISGHTALYWYRQSLGQGLEFLIYFQGNSAPDKSGLPSDRFSAERTGGSVSTLTIQRTQQEDSAVYLCASSSVDSEQYFGPGTRLTVT.

The CDR3, as DNA: TGTGCCAGCTCAACCGGTTCTGTTAGCTCTGGAAACACCATATATTTT. It encodes CASSTGSVSSGNTIYF. The chain carries TRBV18 and TRBJ1-3; D gene uncertain. The CDR3 contains 16 residues. Germline V gene sequence: CDR1 KGHSH, CDR2 LQKENI. V was clipped by 5 bases and J by 0 bases, with 14 bases between them.

This clone was recorded a few times. CDR3 amino acids: CASSVRGGDTEAFF. CDR3 nucleotide sequence: TGTGCCAGCAGTGTCCGGGGAGGAGATACTGAAGCTTTCTTT. The gene calls are TRBV3-1 (or the pseudogene TRBV3-2) and TRBJ1-1; D is uncertain. Trimming took off 6 bases at V and 5 bases at J, with 16 bases between the two ends. Germline CDR1 is LGHDT and CDR2 is YNNKEL (reference sequence). There are 14 residues in the CDR3.

The V call is TRBV7-9, the J call TRBJ2-2; 10 bases align to TRBD1. J was trimmed by 4 bases and V by 5 bases; bases with no gene match: 13. The CDR3 totals 18 residues. Per the germline V gene, CDR1 is SEHNR and CDR2 is FQNEAQ (reference sequence). The chain's CDR3 is CASSEGQGTTRVTGELFF. The CDR3, as DNA: TGTGCCAGCAGCGAGGGACAGGGGACAACACGAGTCACCGGGGAGCTGTTTTTT.

The chain uses TRBV7-2 and TRBJ2-7; TRBD2 might be the D (5 bases). Germline V gene sequence: CDR1 SGHTA, CDR2 FQGNSA. This CDR3 contains 13 residues. Trimming stripped 0 bases from V and 5 bases from J, with 8 bases between. The CDR3 DNA is TGTGCCAGCAGCTTAGCGGAGGTCCACGAGCAGTACTTC. Translation gives CASSLAEVHEQYF.

V is TRBV29-1 and J is TRBJ1-6; no clear D. Trimming stripped 0 bases from V and 8 bases from J, with 5 bases between. The V gene's germline CDR1 is SQVTM and CDR2 ANQGSEA. CDR3 length equals 12 residues. The CDR3 DNA sequence: TGCAGCGTTGAAGACGTGTATTCACCCCTCCACTTT. Its protein product is CSVEDVYSPLHF.

This clone was detected only once. V is TRBV2 and J is TRBJ2-5, with 7 positions matching TRBD1. Germline CDR1 and CDR2: SNHLY and FYNNEI. This CDR3 contains 14 residues. V lost 4 bases, J lost 5 bases, and 7 bases stayed unmatched. CDR3 sequence: CASSAPTGWETQYF. For the CDR3, the DNA is TGTGCCAGCAGTGCCCCGACAGGGTGGGAGACCCAGTACTTC.

This chain connects TRBV29-1 to TRBJ1-2; D is ambiguous. V was trimmed by 6 bases and J by 5 bases, leaving 16 bases between them. Germline V gene sequence: CDR1 SQVTM, CDR2 ANQGSEA. The CDR3 totals 13 residues. DNA for the CDR3: TGCAGCGTAGATAACCGGGTCGAATATGGCTACACCTTC. Translation: CSVDNRVEYGYTF.

The chain has TRBV5-1 and TRBJ2-3; 7 bases match TRBD2. This CDR3 spans 15 amino acids. After removal of 3 bases from V and 3 bases from J, the junction contained 7 bases not matched to a gene. The V gene's germline CDR1 is SGHRS and CDR2 YFSETQ. CDR3 nucleotide sequence: TGCGCCAGCAGCTCCTGGGGGGGTTTGACAGATACGCAGTATTTT. It encodes CASSSWGGLTDTQYF.

The rearrangement joins TRBV6-6 to TRBJ1-6; possible D gene TRBD1, 5 bases. This CDR3 comprises 12 residues. Looked up from germline, CDR1 is MNHNY and CDR2 is SVGAGI (reference sequence). Trimming removed 8 bases at V and 9 bases at J, with 11 bases between. For the CDR3, the DNA is TGTGCCAGCTCAGGGATGGGTTCACCCCTCCACTTT. Translation: CASSGMGSPLHF.

J is TRBJ2-1 and V is TRBV20-1; D gene uncertain. The germline gives CDR1 DFQATT, CDR2 SNEGSKA (reference sequence). The CDR3 loop spans 11 amino acids. Between the trimmed V and J ends, which lost 3 bases and 3 bases, there was a span of 3 bases. The CDR3 DNA is TGCAGTGCTAGCGGCTACAATGAGCAGTTCTTC. Translation: CSASGYNEQFF.

This clone was seen a single time. This rearrangement joins TRBV18 to TRBJ1-4, with 10 bases matching TRBD1. The ends lost 3 bases at V and 7 bases at J; junction bases unmatched: 5. In germline, CDR1 is KGHSH, CDR2 LQKENI. The CDR3 loop spans 15 amino acids. CDR3 sequence: CASSPGTGDGEKLFF. The CDR3 DNA sequence: TGTGCCAGCTCACCCGGGACAGGGGACGGTGAAAAACTGTTTTTT.

The J gene is TRBJ2-2, the V gene TRBV5-1; 12 nucleotides match TRBD1. Germline V gene data show CDR1 as SGHRS and CDR2 as YFSETQ. The CDR3 has 14 amino acids. The J segment lost 6 bases and the V segment lost 5 bases, leaving 2 bases of the junction unmatched. The CDR3 bases are TGCGCCAGCAGGGGACAGGGGGCCGCCGGGGAGCTGTTTTTT. The encoded protein is CASRGQGAAGELFF.

The gene calls are TRBV5-4 and TRBJ1-2; D gene ambiguous. Germline V gene lookup returns CDR1 SGHNT and CDR2 YYREEE (reference sequence). V gave up 1 base and J gave up 4 bases, with 8 bases separating them. The CDR3 totals 13 residues. CDR3 bases: TGTGCCAGCAGCTTGCCGGCGGGCTATGGCTACACCTTC. Protein: CASSLPAGYGYTF.

V and J are TRBV21-1 and TRBJ1-6; TRBD1, the table's D call, lacks a check against the DNA. TRBV21-1 is a known pseudogene. This CDR3 spans 18 amino acids. The CDR3 nucleotides read TGTGCCAGCAGCATTTCGGGACAGGGGGTAGATTGTGGTTCACCCCTCCACTTT. Translation: CASSISGQGVDCGSPLHF.

The chain joins TRBV6-5 to TRBJ1-1; D may be TRBD1 (6 bases). Germline CDR1 MNHEY, CDR2 SVGAGI. The CDR3 covers 14 residues. Trimming took off 5 bases at V and 4 bases at J, with 14 bases between the two ends. The CDR3 loop is CASSRGQLSTEAFF. CDR3 nucleotides: TGTGCCAGCAGTCGCGGACAGCTTAGCACTGAAGCTTTCTTT.

The gene calls are TRBV7-2 and TRBJ2-3; 12 bases are shared with TRBD2. V lost 3 bases to trimming and J lost 1 base; unmatched junction nucleotides: 5. The CDR3 is 17 residues long. CDR1 and CDR2 from the germline V gene are SGHTA and FQGNSA. This CDR3 is CASSLPSGRARTDTQYF. The CDR3 DNA follows: TGTGCCAGCAGCTTGCCTAGCGGGAGGGCCCGCACAGATACGCAGTATTTT.

This chain links TRBV2 with TRBJ1-2, with 7 bases lining up with TRBD1. J lost 4 bases, V lost 3 bases, and 2 bases had no gene match. Per the germline V gene, CDR1 is SNHLY and CDR2 is FYNNEI. The CDR3 consists of 13 residues. CDR3: CASSETGIYGYTF. The CDR3 DNA sequence: TGTGCCAGCAGTGAGACAGGGATCTATGGCTACACCTTC. Full variable domain (outside the CDR3, taken from reference TRBV2 and TRBJ1-2): EPEVTQTPSHQVTQMGQEVILRCVPISNHLYFYWYRQILGQKVEFLVSFYNNEISEKSEIFDDQFSVERPDGSNFTLKIRSTKLEDSAMYFCASSETGIYGYTFGSGTRLTVV.

This clone was found a few times. CDR3 sequence reads: CASSKVWGPQEWAGELFF. Written as DNA, the CDR3 is TGTGCCAGCAGCAAAGTCTGGGGCCCGCAGGAGTGGGCCGGGGAGCTGTTTTTT. The V call is TRBV21-1, the J call TRBJ2-2; TRBD1, as called in the table, went unchecked against the DNA. TRBV21-1 is marked as a pseudogene. The CDR3 is 18 residues long.

The chain uses TRBV21-1 and TRBJ2-1; the D call in the table, TRBD2, was not verified against the DNA. TRBV21-1 represents a pseudogene. The CDR3 has 16 residues. The CDR3 DNA sequence: TGTGCCAGCAGCAAAGCCCGGGGGAGCTCCTACAATGAGCAGTTCTTC. It specifies CASSKARGSSYNEQFF.

The chain uses TRBV4-3 and TRBJ1-1; tentative D call: TRBD1 (5 bases). This CDR3 has 16 amino acids. V dropped 1 base and J dropped 0 bases, with 12 bases sitting between them. The germline V gene has CDR1 LGHNA and CDR2 YSLEER. CDR3 sequence: CASSQGWGSLNTEAFF. CDR3 bases: TGCGCCAGCAGCCAAGGTTGGGGCAGCTTGAACACTGAAGCTTTCTTT.

The chain has TRBV19 and TRBJ2-7, with D perhaps TRBD2 (5 bases). Germline lookup yields CDR1 LNHDA and CDR2 SQIVND (reference sequence). V was pared by 4 bases and J by 4 bases, with 14 bases between. CDR3 length equals 14 residues. Here the CDR3 DNA reads TGTGCCAGTAGTAGTGCAGGAGGAGGTTACGAGCAGTACTTC. It translates to CASSSAGGGYEQYF.

The CDR3 reads CASSLSRGYGYTF. The DNA of the CDR3 is TGTGCCAGTAGTCTCAGCAGGGGCTATGGCTACACCTTC. This chain links TRBV19 with TRBJ1-2, with D tentatively TRBD1 (6 bases). The germline V and J ends were trimmed by 5 bases and 4 bases, with 11 bases remaining between them. This CDR3 is built from 13 residues. Germline V gives CDR1 LNHDA, CDR2 SQIVND (reference sequence).